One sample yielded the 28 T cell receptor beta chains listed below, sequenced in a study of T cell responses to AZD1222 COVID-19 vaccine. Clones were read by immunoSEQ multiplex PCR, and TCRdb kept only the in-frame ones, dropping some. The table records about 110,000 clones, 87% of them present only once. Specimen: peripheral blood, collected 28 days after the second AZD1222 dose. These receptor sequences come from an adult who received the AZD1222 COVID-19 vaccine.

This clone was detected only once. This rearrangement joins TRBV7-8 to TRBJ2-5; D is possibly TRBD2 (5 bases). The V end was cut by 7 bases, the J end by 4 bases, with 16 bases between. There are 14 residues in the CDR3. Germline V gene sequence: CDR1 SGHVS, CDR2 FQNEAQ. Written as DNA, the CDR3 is TGTGCCAGCACTCCTGGAGGTCTAGGAGAGACCCAGTACTTC. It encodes CASTPGGLGETQYF.

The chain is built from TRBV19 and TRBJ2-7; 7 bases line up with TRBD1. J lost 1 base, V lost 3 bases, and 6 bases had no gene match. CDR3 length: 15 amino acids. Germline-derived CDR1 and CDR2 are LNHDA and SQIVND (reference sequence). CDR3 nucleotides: TGTGCCAGTAGTATTCTAGGGACAGAGTCCTACGAGCAGTACTTC. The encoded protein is CASSILGTESYEQYF. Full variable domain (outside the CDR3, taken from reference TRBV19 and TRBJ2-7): DGGITQSPKYLFRKEGQNVTLSCEQNLNHDAMYWYRQDPGQGLRLIYYSQIVNDFQKGDIAEGYSVSREKKESFPLTVTSAQKNPTAFYLCASSILGTESYEQYFGPGTRLTVT.

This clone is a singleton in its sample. CDR3 sequence reads: CASSLGQEAYGYTF. In DNA, the CDR3 is TGTGCCAGCAGCTTGGGGCAGGAAGCTTATGGCTACACCTTC. This chain joins TRBV5-4 and TRBJ1-2; D is uncertain. CDR1 and CDR2 from the germline V gene are SGHNT and YYREEE (reference sequence). The CDR3 sequence is 14 residues long. V was clipped by 0 bases and J by 5 bases, with 11 bases between them.

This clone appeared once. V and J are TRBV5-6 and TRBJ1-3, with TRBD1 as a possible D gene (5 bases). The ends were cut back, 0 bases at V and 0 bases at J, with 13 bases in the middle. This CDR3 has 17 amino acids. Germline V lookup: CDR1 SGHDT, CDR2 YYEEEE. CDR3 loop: CASSLGGGGLSGNTIYF. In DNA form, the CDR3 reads TGTGCCAGCAGCTTGGGGGGCGGAGGACTCTCTGGAAACACCATATATTTT.

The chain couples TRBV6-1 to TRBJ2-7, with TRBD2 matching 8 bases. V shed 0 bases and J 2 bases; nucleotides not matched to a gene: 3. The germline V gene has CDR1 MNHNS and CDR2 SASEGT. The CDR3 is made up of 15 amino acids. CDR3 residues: CASSEASGNPYEQYF. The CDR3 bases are TGTGCCAGCAGTGAAGCTAGCGGGAATCCCTACGAGCAGTACTTC.

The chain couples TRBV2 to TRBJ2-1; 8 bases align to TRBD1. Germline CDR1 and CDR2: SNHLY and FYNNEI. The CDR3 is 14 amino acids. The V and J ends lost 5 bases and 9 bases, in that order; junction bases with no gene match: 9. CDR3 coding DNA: TGTGCCAGCAGTAGACTCTCAGGGGGCGGTGAGCAGTTCTTC. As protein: CASSRLSGGGEQFF.

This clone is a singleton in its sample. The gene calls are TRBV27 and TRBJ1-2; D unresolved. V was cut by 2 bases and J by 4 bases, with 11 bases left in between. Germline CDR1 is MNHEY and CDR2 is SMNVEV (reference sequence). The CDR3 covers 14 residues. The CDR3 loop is CASSLALDIYGYTF. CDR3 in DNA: TGTGCCAGCAGTTTAGCACTAGATATCTATGGCTACACCTTC.

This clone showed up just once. Here the CDR3 reads CASSPGYGTEAFF. For the CDR3, the DNA is TGTGCCAGTAGTCCAGGGTATGGCACTGAAGCTTTCTTT. This chain uses TRBV19 with TRBJ1-1; D might be TRBD1 (5 bases). V was cut by 5 bases and J by 4 bases, with 11 bases left in between. Looked up from germline, CDR1 is LNHDA and CDR2 is SQIVND (reference sequence). The CDR3 is made up of 13 amino acids.

CDR3 sequence (DNA): TGTGCCAGCAGCGCAGGAGCGGACAGGAAGAGCTACACCTTC. It is translated as CASSAGADRKSYTF. The V call is TRBV9, the J call TRBJ1-2, with TRBD1 identical over 7 bases. V shed 3 bases and J 9 bases; nucleotides not matched to a gene: 11. This CDR3 is built from 14 residues. Germline CDR1 SGDLS, CDR2 YYNGEE.

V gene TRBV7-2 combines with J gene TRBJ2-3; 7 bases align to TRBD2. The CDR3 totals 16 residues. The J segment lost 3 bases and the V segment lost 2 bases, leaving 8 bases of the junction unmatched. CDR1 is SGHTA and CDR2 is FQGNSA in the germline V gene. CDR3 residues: CASSLPGGRTTDTQYF. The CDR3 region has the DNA TGTGCCAGCAGCTTACCGGGAGGCAGGACAACAGATACGCAGTATTTT.

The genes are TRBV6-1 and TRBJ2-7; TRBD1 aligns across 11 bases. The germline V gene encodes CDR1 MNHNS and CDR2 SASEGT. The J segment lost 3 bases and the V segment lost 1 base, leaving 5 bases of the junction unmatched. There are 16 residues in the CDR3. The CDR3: CASSEVEGTGGYEQYF. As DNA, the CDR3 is TGTGCCAGCAGTGAAGTCGAAGGGACAGGGGGCTACGAGCAGTACTTC.

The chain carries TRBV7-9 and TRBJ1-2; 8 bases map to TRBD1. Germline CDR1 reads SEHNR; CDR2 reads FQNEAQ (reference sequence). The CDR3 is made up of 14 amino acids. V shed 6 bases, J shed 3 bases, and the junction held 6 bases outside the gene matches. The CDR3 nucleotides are TGTGCCAGCAGGAAAGGGACAGGTGACTATGGCTACACCTTC. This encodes CASRKGTGDYGYTF.

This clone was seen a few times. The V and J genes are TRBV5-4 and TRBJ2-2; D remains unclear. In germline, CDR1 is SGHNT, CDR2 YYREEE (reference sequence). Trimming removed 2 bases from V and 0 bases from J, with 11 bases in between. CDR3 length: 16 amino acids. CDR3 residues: CASSLIGRPNTGELFF. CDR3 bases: TGTGCCAGCAGCTTAATCGGGCGGCCGAACACCGGGGAGCTGTTTTTT.

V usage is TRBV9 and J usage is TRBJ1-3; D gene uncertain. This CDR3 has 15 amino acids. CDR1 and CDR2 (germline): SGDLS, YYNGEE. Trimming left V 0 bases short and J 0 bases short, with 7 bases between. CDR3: CASSVAGSSGNTIYF. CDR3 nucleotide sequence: TGTGCCAGCAGCGTAGCGGGGAGCTCTGGAAACACCATATATTTT.

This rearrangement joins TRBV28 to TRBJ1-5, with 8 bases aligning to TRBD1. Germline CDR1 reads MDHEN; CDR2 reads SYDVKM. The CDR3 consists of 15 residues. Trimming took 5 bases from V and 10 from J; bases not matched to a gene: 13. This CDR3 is CASSTSRGRGGPQHF. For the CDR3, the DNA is TGTGCCAGCAGTACTAGCAGGGGGCGGGGAGGACCCCAGCATTTT.

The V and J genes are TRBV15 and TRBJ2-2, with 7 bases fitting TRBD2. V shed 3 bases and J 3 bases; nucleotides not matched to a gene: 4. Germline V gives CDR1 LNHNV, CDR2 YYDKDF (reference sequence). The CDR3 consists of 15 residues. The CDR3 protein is CATSSGLGDTGELFF. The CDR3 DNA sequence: TGTGCCACCAGCAGTGGACTAGGGGACACCGGGGAGCTGTTTTTT.

The CDR3 nucleotides read TGTGCCAGCAGTTTACCACACAAGTACGAGCAGTACTTC. Residues: CASSLPHKYEQYF. The chain has TRBV28 and TRBJ2-7; D is undetermined. CDR1 MDHEN and CDR2 SYDVKM come from the germline V gene. The CDR3 loop spans 13 amino acids. Trimming stripped 2 bases from V and 4 bases from J, with 9 bases between.

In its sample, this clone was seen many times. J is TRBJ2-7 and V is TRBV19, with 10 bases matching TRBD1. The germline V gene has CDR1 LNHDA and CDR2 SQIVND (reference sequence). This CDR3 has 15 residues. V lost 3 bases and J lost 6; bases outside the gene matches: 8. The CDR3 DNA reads TGTGCCAGTAGTATTACCGGGACAGGGGTTTCCGAGCAGTACTTC. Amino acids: CASSITGTGVSEQYF.

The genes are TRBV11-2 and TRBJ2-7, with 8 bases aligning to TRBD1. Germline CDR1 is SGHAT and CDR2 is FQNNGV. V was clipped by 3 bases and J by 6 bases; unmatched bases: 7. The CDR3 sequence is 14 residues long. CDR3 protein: CASSLDRVISEQYF. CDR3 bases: TGTGCCAGCAGCTTGGACAGGGTAATTAGCGAGCAGTACTTC. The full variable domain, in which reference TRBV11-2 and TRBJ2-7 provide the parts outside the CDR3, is EAGVAQSPRYKIIEKRQSVAFWCNPISGHATLYWYQQILGQGPKLLIQFQNNGVVDDSQLPKDRFSAERLKGVDSTLKIQPAKLEDSAVYLCASSLDRVISEQYFGPGTRLTVT.

CDR3: CASTRRSSYNEQFF. In nucleotides, the CDR3 is TGTGCCAGTACAAGGAGGAGCTCCTACAATGAGCAGTTCTTC. The V call is TRBV19, the J call TRBJ2-1; tentatively, D is TRBD2 (5 bases). CDR3 length: 14 amino acids. Trimming removed 7 bases at V and 0 bases at J, with 10 bases between. Germline assignment: CDR1 LNHDA and CDR2 SQIVND (reference sequence).

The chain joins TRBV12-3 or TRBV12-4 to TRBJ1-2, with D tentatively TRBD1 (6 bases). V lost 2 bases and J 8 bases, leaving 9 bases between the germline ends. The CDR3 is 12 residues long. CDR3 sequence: CASSLTGKGYTF. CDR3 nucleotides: TGTGCCAGCAGTTTAACAGGGAAAGGCTACACCTTC.

This CDR3 is CASSLVGQISGNTIYF. In DNA, the CDR3 is TGTGCCAGCAGCTTGGTTGGGCAGATCTCTGGAAACACCATATATTTT. V and J are TRBV5-6 and TRBJ1-3, with D unclear. The length of the CDR3 is 16 residues. Germline V gene lookup returns CDR1 SGHDT and CDR2 YYEEEE. V lost 0 bases and J 0 bases, leaving 10 bases between the germline ends.

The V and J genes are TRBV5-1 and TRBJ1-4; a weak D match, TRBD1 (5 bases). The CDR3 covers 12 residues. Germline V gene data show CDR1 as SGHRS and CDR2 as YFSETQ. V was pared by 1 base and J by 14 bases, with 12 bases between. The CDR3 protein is CASSLNAGRLFF. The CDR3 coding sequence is TGCGCCAGCAGCTTGAATGCGGGACGGCTGTTTTTT. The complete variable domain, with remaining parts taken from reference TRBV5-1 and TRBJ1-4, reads KAGVTQTPRYLIKTRGQQVTLSCSPISGHRSVSWYQQTPGQGLQFLFEYFSETQRNKGNFPGRFSGRQFSNSRSEMNVSTLELGDSALYLCASSLNAGRLFFGSGTQLSVL.

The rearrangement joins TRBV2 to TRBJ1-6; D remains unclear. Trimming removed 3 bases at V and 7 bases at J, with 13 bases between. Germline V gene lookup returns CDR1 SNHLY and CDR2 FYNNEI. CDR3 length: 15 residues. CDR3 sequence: CASSDLRPFNSPLHF. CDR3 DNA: TGTGCCAGCAGTGACTTGAGACCTTTCAATTCACCCCTCCACTTT.

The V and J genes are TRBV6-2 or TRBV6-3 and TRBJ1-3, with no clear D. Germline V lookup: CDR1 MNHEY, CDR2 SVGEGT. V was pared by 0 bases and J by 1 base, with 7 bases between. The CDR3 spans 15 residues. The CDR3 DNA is TGTGCCAGCAGTTACTCGAGAGGTTCTGGAAACACCATATATTTT. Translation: CASSYSRGSGNTIYF.

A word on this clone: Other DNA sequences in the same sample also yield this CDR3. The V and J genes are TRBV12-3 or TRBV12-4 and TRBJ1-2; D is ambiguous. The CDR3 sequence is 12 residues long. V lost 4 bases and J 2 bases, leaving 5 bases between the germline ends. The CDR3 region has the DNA TGTGCCAGCAGTTACACCAACTATGGCTACACCTTC. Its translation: CASSYTNYGYTF.

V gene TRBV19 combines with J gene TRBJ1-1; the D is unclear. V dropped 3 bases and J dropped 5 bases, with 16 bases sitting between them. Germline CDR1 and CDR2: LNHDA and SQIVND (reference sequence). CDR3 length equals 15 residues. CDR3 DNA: TGTGCCAGTAGTATTCGTCCCGAAGCGGGTACTGAAGCTTTCTTT. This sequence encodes CASSIRPEAGTEAFF.

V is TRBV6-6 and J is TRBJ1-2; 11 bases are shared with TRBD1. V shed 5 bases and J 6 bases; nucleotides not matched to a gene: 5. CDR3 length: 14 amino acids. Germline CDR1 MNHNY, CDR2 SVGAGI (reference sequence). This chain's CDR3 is CASSRGQGAHGYTF. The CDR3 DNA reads TGTGCCAGCAGTAGAGGACAGGGGGCACATGGCTACACCTTC.